The following is a TCR beta chain sequence with its context. Its antigen is not identified. The data were obtained in a study of response to subunit inactivated influenza vaccine. Study results and limitations: There was a suggestion from the authors that each seasonal influenza vaccination recruits few new T cells.

The CDR3 extends over 18 amino acids. In germline, CDR1 is SGHKS, CDR2 YYEKEE (reference sequence). With 3 bases clipped from V and 5 bases from J, the junction kept 14 bases outside the gene matches. MiXCR was run by TCRdb on the RT-PCR reads, yielding one entry per CDR3 protein. There are approximately 290,000 distinct CDR3 sequences in the sample; roughly 22% occur only once, and approximately 10% lies in the top ten. The input for sequencing was PBMCs from blood, taken 21 months after vaccination. This sequence joins TRBV5-5 and TRBJ2-3; 11 positions match TRBD2. The receptor was derived from a man in his fifties or sixties who received an inactivated influenza vaccine. The CDR3 is CASSSRSGGEFGVDTQYF. In nucleotides, the CDR3 is TGTGCCAGCAGCTCCCGTAGCGGGGGGGAGTTTGGAGTAGATACGCAGTATTTT.